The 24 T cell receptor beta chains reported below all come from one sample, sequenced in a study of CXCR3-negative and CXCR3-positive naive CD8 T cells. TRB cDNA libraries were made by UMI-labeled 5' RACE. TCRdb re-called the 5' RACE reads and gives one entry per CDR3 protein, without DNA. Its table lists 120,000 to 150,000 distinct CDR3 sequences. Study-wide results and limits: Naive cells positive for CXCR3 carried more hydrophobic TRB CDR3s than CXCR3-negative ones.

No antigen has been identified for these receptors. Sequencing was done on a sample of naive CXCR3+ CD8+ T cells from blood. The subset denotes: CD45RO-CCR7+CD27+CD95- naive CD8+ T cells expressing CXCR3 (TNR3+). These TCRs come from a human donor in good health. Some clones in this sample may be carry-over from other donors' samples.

This CDR3 reads CSVQQPGGGPYEQYF. This chain joins TRBV29-1 and TRBJ2-7; no DNA is available, so the TRBD1 call from TCRdb remains unchecked. The CDR3 covers 15 residues. CDR1 is SQVTM, CDR2 ANQGSEA, per germline.

The chain's CDR3 is CSAPYDRSPSYEQYF. The chain couples TRBV20-1 to TRBJ2-7; TCRdb outputs TRBD1, but without DNA this stays unchecked. The germline gives CDR1 DFQATT, CDR2 SNEGSKA (reference sequence). This CDR3 is built from 15 residues.

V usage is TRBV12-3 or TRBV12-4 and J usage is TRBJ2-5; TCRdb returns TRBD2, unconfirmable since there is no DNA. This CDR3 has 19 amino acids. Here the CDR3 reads CASSAKSSGTSGMGETQYF.

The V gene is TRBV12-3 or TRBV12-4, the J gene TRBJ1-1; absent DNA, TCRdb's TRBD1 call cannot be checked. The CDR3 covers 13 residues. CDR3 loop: CASSLSGLTEAFF.

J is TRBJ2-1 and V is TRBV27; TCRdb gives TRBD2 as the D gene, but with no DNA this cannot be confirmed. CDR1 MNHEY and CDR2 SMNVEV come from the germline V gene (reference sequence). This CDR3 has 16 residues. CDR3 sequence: CASSLEAPSSYNEQFF.

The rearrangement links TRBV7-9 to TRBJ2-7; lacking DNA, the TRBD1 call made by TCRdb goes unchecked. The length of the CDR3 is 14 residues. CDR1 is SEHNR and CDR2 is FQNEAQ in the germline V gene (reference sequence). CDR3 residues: CASSQWGRTSEQYF.

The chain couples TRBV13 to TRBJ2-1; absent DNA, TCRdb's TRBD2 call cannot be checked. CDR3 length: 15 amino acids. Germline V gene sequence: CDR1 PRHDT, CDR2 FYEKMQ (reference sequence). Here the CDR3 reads CASSPQTSFRNEQFF.

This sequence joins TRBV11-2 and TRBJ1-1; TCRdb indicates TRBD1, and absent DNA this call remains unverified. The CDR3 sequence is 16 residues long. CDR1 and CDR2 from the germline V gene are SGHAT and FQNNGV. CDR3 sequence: CASSHTGGRGDTEAFF.

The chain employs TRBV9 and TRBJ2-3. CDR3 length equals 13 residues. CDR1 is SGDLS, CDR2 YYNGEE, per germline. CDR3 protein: CASSVENSDTQYF.

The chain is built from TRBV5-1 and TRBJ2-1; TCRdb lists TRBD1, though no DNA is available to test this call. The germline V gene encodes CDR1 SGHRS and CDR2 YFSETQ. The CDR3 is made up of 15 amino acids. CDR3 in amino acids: CASSLRQGGIDEQFF.

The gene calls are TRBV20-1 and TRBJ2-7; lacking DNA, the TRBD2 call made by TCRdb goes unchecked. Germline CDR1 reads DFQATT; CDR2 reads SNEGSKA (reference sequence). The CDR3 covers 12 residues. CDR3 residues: CSAETAHYEQYF.

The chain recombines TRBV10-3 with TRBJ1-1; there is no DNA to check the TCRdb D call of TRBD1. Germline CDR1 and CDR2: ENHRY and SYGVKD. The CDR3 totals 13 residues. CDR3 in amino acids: CAISRQDNTEAFF.

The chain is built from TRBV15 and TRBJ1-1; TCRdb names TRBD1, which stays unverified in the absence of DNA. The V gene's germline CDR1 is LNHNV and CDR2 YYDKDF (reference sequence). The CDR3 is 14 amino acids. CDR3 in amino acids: CATSSNREEAEAFF.

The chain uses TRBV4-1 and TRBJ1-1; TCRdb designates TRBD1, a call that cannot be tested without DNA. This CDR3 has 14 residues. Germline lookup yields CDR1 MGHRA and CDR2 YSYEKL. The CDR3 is CASSQEKGRTEAFF.

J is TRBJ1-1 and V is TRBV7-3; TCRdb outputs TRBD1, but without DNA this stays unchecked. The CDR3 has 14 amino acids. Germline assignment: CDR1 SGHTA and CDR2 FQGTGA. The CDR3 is CASSLIPGAAGAFF.

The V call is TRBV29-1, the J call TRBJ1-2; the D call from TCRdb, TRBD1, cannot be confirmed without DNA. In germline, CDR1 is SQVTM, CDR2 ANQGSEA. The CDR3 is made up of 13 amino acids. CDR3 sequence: CSALGGGSYGYTF.

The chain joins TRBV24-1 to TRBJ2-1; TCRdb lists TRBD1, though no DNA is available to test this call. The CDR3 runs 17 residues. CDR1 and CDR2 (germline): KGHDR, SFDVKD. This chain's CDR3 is CATSDRRLGAIYNEQFF.

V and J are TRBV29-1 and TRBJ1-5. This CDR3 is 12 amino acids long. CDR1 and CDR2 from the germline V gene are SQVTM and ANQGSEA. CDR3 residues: CSAQISGGSQHF.

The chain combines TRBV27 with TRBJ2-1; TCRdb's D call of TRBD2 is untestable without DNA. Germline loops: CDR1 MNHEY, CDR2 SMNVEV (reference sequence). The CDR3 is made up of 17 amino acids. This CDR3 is CASSLSWTSASYNEQFF.

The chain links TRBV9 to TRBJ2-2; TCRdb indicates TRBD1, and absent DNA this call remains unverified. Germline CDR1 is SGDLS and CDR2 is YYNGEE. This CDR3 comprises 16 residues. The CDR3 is CASRLVAGPGTGELFF.

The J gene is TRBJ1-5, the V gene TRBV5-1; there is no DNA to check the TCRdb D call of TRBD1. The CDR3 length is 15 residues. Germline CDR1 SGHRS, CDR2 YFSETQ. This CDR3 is CASSPRGDSNQPQHF.

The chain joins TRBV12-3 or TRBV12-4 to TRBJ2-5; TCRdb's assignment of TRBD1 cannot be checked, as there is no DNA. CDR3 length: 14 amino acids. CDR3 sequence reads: CASRPGGVEETQYF.

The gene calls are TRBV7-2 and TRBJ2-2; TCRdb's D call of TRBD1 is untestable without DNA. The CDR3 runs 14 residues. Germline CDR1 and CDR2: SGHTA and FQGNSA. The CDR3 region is CASSTRQWTGELFF.

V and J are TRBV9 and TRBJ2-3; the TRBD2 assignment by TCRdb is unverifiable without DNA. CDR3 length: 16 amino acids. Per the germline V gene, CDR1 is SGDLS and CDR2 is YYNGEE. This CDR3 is CASSVGGGELTDTQYF.